The text below deals with one TCR beta chain. Its antigen is not known. The data were taken from a study of T cell responses to AZD1222 COVID-19 vaccine. Study as a whole: Second doses were pooled across both intervals (about 4 or about 12 weeks).

The table came from immunoSEQ multiplex PCR; TCRdb's copy has only in-frame clones and leaves some out. The sample has 95,000 to 110,000 clones; about 90% are singletons. Germline CDR1 SGHAT, CDR2 FQNNGV. The CDR3 is 15 residues long. The V segment lost 6 bases and the J segment 4 bases; nucleotides outside the gene matches: 4. Broader study findings: A rise in Spike-specific TCR breadth and depth followed two AZD1222 doses.

This TCR came from an adult in good health. This specimen was peripheral blood, taken on day 0 of AZD1222 vaccination. The V call is TRBV11-2, the J call TRBJ2-1, with TRBD2 identical over 12 bases. CDR3 sequence: CASRPGLAGYNEQFF. The CDR3 nucleotides read TGTGCCAGCAGACCCGGACTAGCGGGGTACAATGAGCAGTTCTTC.